In this sample, the clone carrying this T cell receptor (beta chain) turned up many times. The antigen remains undetermined. MiXCR, run by TCRdb on the 5' RACE reads, gives a single entry per CDR3 protein. The sample holds 600,000 to 800,000 distinct CDR3 sequences; approximately 22% are singletons and the top ten take 4% to 4.5%. The data were obtained in a study of identical twins. The V end lost 6 bases, the J end lost 7 bases, and 9 bases lay between the germline ends. The germline V gene has CDR1 MNHEY and CDR2 SVGEGT. CDR3 length: 12 residues. Overall study findings and caveats: Researchers reported excess low generation probability among twin-shared out-of-frame alpha sequences.

This same sample was also taken into another study, of T cells expressing NK-cell markers. As reported in that work: All TCR beta repertoires analysed originated from sorted CD3+CD56+NKG2C+, CD3+CD56+NKG2C- and CD3+CD56-NKG2C+ T cells. In several experiments, sorting was restricted to alpha-beta TCR T cells by an anti-gamma-delta TCR antibody. Four donors showed these clonotypes also leading the CD3+CD56-NKG2C+ fraction.

The genes are TRBV6-2 or TRBV6-3 and TRBJ2-2, with a possible D match to TRBD1 (5 bases). This receptor was obtained from a woman in her late teens or twenties in good health. Sequenced sample: PBMCs. Written as DNA, the CDR3 is TGTGCCAGCAGCCGCCAGGGCGGGGAGCTGTTTTTT. Its translation is CASSRQGGELFF.